This entry describes one TCR beta chain. Its antigen remains unidentified. The germline CDR1 and CDR2 sequences are SGHTA and FQGTGA. The CDR3 runs 19 residues. Trimming cost V 4 bases and J 0 bases; bases outside gene matches: 14. This specimen belongs to a study of cytomegalovirus exposure and HLA in healthy donors. The repertoire was sequenced with immunoSEQ multiplex PCR; TCRdb's copy has only in-frame clones and lacks some. The sample has about 360,000 clones; 75% to 90% are singletons. Notes on the study in general: Confirmation was obtained in vitro that a few CMV-associated chains are specific for CMV antigens. The authors listed roughly 150 TCR beta chains as cytomegalovirus-associated.

V usage is TRBV7-3 and J usage is TRBJ2-3, with 9 bases identical to TRBD2. This TCR was sampled from a woman under 30 in good health and CMV-seronegative. Source material: PBMCs. This CDR3 reads CASSSRWREGSSSTDTQYF. Here the CDR3 DNA reads TGTGCCAGCAGCTCCCGATGGCGGGAGGGATCCTCTAGCACAGATACGCAGTATTTT.